The clone carrying this T cell receptor beta chain was seen a handful of times. Germline CDR1 and CDR2: DFQATT and SNEGSKA (reference sequence). The CDR3 spans 12 residues. The V end lost 2 bases, the J end lost 9 bases, and 13 bases lay between the germline ends. The record originates from a study of T-cell reconstitution after alpha-beta-depleted transplantation in children. Unique molecular identifiers were incorporated during preparation of the TCRbeta library. TCRdb fed the PCR reads into MiXCR, producing one record per CDR3 protein. The repertoire includes fewer than 400,000 distinct CDR3 sequences, about a fifth of them detected once, and 3.8% sits in the top ten.

This receptor was taken from a human donor who donated a stem cell graft to a child with acute myeloid leukemia. The chain uses TRBV20-1 and TRBJ1-1; D is possibly TRBD1 (5 bases). The sequenced sample was PBMCs from the stem cell graft donor, obtained from the stem cell graft. CDR3 nucleotide sequence: TGCAGTGCTAGAAAGGGGAGAGGTCAAGCTTTCTTT. Protein sequence: CSARKGRGQAFF.